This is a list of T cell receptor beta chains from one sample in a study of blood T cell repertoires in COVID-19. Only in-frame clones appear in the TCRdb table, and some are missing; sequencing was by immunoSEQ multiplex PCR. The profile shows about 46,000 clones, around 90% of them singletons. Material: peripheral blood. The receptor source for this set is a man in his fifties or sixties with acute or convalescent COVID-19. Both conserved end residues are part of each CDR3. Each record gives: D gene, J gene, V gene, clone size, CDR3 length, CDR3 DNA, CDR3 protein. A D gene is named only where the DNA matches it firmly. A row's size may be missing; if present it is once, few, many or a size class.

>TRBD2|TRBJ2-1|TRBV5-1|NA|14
TGCGCCAGCAGCTTAGCGGGGAACTACAATGAGCAGTTCTTC
CASSLAGNYNEQFF
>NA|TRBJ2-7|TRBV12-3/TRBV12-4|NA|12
TGTGCCAGCAGTTCACAGGCCTACGAGCAGTACTTC
CASSSQAYEQYF
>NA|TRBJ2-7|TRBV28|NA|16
TGTGCCAGCAAAGTAGGGGGGGACGGATCATCCTACGAGCAGTACTTC
CASKVGGDGSSYEQYF
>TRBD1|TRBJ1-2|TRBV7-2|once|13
TGTGCCAGCACGGACAGGGGGCGGGATGGCTACACCTTC
CASTDRGRDGYTF
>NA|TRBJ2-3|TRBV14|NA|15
TGTGCCAGCAGCCAAGCAATCCAGAGCACAGATACGCAGTATTTT
CASSQAIQSTDTQYF
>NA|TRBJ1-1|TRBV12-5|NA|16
TGTGCTAGTGGGCCCCCTGCCAGGGCAGTGAACACTGAAGCTTTCTTT
CASGPPARAVNTEAFF
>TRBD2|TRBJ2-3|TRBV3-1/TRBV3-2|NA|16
TGTGCCAGCCGTGCGCTAGCGGGCCGCGGCACAGATACGCAGTATTTT
CASRALAGRGTDTQYF
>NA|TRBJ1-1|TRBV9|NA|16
TGTGCCAGCAGCGGCGGGGCAGCGCATTACAACACTGAAGCTTTCTTT
CASSGGAAHYNTEAFF
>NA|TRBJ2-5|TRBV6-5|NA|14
TGTGCCAGCACCATGCGGACGGGACAAGAGACCCAGTACTTC
CASTMRTGQETQYF
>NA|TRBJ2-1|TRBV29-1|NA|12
TGCAGCGCTTACAGGGCCTACAATGAGCAGTTCTTC
CSAYRAYNEQFF
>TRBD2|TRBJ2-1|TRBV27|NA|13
TGTGCCAGCAGTCCTGAGCGGGGTAGGTGGCAGTTCTTC
CASSPERGRWQFF
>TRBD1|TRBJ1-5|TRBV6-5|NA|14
TGTGCCAGCAGTCATGACAGGGGCAATCAGCCCCAGCATTTT
CASSHDRGNQPQHF
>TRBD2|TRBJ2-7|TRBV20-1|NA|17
TGCAGTGCTAGTAGTTCGGCTAGCGGGGGTCTCTCCTACGAGCAGTACTTC
CSASSSASGGLSYEQYF
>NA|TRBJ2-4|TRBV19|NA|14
TGTGCCACCAAGCGGAGAGATATCTTGGCCATTCAGTACTTC
CATKRRDILAIQYF
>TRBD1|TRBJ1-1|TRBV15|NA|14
TGTGCCACCAGGCCAGGGACAGGGCCCTGGGGAGCTTTCTTT
CATRPGTGPWGAFF
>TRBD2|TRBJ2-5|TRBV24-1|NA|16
TGTGCCACCAGCCCCGGGTCTAGCGGGGGCTCAGAGACCCAGTACTTC
CATSPGSSGGSETQYF
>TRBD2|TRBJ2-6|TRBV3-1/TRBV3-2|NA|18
TGTGCCAGCAGCCAAGTCCTAGCGGGGGCAACTGGGGCCAACGTCCTGACTTTC
CASSQVLAGATGANVLTF
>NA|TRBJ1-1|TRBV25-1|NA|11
TGTGCCAGCACTAGGAACACTGAAGCTTTCTTT
CASTRNTEAFF
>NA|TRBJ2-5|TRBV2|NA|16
TGTGCCAGCAGTGACTCCCGGGACTCCTACCAAGAGACCCAGTACTTC
CASSDSRDSYQETQYF
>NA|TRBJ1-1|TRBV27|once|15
TGTGCCAGCAGTTTATCGGGGGGGGCGAACACTGAAGCTTTCTTT
CASSLSGGANTEAFF
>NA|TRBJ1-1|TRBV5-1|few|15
TGCGCCAGCAGCTATGGGGATTCGACGGGGGAGAAAGCTTTCTTT
CASSYGDSTGEKAFF
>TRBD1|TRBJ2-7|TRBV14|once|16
TGTGCCAGCAGCCCAAGAGTCGGACAGGGGGCGGGAGAGCAGTACTTC
CASSPRVGQGAGEQYF
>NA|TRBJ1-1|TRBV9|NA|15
TGTGCCAGCAGCGCCACCGGGACACTGAACACTGAAGCTTTCTTT
CASSATGTLNTEAFF
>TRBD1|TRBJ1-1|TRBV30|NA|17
TGTGCCTGGAGTGGGGGAGGGACAGGGATAATGAACACTGAAGCTTTCTTT
CAWSGGGTGIMNTEAFF
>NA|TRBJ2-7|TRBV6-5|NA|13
TGTGCCAGCAGATCGGCGGCCTCCTACGAGCAGTACTTC
CASRSAASYEQYF
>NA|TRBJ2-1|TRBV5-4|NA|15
TGTGCCAGCAGCTTGGAAGAGGGTACATACAATGAGCAGTTCTTC
CASSLEEGTYNEQFF
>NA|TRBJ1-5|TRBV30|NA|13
TGTGCCTGGAGTGGGGGGGGTCCTCAGCCCCAGCATTTT
CAWSGGGPQPQHF
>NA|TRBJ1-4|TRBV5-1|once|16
TGCGCCAGCAGCTGGGGGCAGGTTGCAACTAATGAAAAACTGTTTTTT
CASSWGQVATNEKLFF
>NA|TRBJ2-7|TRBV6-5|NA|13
TGTGCCAGTACTAGGGATCTGATTTACGAGCAGTACTTC
CASTRDLIYEQYF
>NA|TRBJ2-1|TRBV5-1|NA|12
TGCGCCAGCAGCTTGGTTGGCTTGGAGCAGTTCTTC
CASSLVGLEQFF
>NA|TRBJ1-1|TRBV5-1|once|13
TGCGCCAGCAGCGAGAGCGGCCCGACACAAGCTTTCTTT
CASSESGPTQAFF
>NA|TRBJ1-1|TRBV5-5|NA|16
TGTGCCAGCAGCTTGGACGCCGGGACAACCAACACTGAAGCTTTCTTT
CASSLDAGTTNTEAFF
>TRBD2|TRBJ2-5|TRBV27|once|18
TGTGCCAGCAGTAGAACTAACTTCGGGCTAGCGGGGGCAGAGACCCAGTACTTC
CASSRTNFGLAGAETQYF